The source of this T cell receptor (beta chain) is a study of T cells in Graves' hyperthyroidism and ophthalmopathy. Findings and caveats of the study: Prediction of ophthalmopathy progression came a median 6.5 months pre-onset.

This clonotype came up many times. Its antigen is unknown. It was RNA transcripts that yielded the amplified TCR beta CDR3 regions. HTBI primers were the set used in a first-round RT-PCR of the TCR CDR3. TCRdb recomputed calls from the multiplex PCR reads with MiXCR, one row per CDR3 protein. The sample contains under 750,000 distinct CDR3 sequences, roughly a sixth of which appear only once. Clinicians diagnosed patients from clinical symptoms, serum thyroxine and TRAb, thyroid ultrasound and orbital computed tomography. Looked up from germline, CDR1 is LGHDT and CDR2 is YNNKEL (reference sequence). The CDR3 is 14 residues long. V was cut by 0 bases and J by 9 bases, with 14 bases left in between.

This chain uses TRBV3-1 with TRBJ2-5, with a weak D call TRBD2 (5 bases). Sequenced sample: blood. The receptor was isolated from a woman in her forties or fifties with Graves' hyperthyroidism that later progressed to Graves' ophthalmopathy. CDR3 amino acids: CASSQETHGRAQYF. Here the CDR3 DNA reads TGTGCCAGCAGCCAAGAGACTCACGGGCGGGCCCAGTACTTC.